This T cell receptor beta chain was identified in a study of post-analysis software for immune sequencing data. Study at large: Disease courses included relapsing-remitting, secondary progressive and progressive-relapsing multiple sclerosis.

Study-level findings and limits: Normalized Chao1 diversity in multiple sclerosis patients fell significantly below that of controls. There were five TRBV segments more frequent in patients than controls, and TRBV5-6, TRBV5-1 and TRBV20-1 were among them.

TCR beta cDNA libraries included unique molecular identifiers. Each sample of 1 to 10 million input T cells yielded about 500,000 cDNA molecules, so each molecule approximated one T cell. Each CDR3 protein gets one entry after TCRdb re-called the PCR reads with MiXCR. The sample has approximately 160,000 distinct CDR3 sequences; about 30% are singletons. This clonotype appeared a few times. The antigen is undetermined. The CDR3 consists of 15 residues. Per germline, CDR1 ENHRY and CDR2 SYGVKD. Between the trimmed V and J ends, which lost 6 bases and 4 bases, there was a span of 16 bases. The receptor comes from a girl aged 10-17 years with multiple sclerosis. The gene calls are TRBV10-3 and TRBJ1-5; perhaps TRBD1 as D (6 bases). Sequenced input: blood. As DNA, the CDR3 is TGTGCCATCAGCCGGGGGGGGACATCGAATCAGCCCCAGCATTTT. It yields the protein CAISRGGTSNQPQHF.